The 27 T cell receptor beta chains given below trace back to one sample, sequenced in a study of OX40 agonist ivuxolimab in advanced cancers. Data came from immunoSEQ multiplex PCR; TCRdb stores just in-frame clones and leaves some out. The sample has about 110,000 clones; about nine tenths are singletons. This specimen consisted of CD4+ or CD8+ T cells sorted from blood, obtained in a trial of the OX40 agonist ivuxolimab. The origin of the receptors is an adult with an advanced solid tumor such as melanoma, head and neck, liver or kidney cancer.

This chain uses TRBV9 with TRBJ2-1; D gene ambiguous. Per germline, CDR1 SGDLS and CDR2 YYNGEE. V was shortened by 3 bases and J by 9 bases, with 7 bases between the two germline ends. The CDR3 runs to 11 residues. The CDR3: CASSAFTEQFF. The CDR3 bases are TGTGCCAGCAGCGCTTTCACTGAGCAGTTCTTC. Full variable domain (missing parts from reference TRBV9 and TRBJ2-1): DSGVTQTPKHLITATGQRVTLRCSPRSGDLSVYWYQQSLDQGLQFLIQYYNGEERAKGNILERFSAQQFPDLHSELNLSSLELGDSALYFCASSAFTEQFFGPGTRLTVL.

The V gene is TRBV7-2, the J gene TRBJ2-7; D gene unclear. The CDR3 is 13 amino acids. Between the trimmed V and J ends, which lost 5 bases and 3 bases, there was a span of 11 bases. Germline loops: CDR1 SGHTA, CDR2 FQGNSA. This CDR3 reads CASSMAENYEQYF. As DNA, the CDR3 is TGTGCCAGCAGCATGGCAGAAAACTACGAGCAGTACTTC.

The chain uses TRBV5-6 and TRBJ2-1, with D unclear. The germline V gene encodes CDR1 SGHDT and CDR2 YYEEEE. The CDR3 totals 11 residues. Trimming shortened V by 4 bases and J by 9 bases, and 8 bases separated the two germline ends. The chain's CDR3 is CASSNMIEQFF. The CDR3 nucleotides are TGTGCCAGCAGCAACATGATTGAGCAGTTCTTC.

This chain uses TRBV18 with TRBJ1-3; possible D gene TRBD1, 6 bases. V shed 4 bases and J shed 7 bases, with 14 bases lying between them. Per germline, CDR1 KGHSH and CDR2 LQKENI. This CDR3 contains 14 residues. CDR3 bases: TGTGCCAGCTCACGACAGGACCAGGGGAACACCATATATTTT. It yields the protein CASSRQDQGNTIYF.

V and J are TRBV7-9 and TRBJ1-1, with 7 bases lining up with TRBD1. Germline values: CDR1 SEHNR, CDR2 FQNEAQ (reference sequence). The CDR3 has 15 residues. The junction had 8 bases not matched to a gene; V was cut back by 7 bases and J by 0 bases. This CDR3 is CASKTWDRLNTEAFF. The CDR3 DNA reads TGTGCCAGCAAGACCTGGGACAGATTGAACACTGAAGCTTTCTTT. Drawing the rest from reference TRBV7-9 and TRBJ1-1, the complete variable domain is DTGVSQNPRHKITKRGQNVTFRCDPISEHNRLYWYRQTLGQGPEFLTYFQNEAQLEKSRLLSDRFSAERPKGSFSTLEIQRTEQGDSAMYLCASKTWDRLNTEAFFGQGTRLTVV.

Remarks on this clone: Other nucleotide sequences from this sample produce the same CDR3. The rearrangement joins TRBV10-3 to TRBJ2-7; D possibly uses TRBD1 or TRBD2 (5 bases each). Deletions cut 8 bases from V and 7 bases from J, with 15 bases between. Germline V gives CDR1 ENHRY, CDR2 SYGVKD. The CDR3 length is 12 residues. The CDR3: CAIGGGGEEQYF. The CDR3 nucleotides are TGTGCCATCGGGGGTGGGGGTGAGGAGCAGTACTTC.

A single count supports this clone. The CDR3 here is CASSLGRGTQETQYF. The CDR3, as DNA: TGCGCCAGCAGCCTGGGCAGGGGGACACAAGAGACCCAGTACTTC. V gene TRBV5-1 combines with J gene TRBJ2-5, with 7 bases matching TRBD1. There are 15 residues in the CDR3. V lost 4 bases and J lost 2; bases outside the gene matches: 8. Germline CDR1 reads SGHRS; CDR2 reads YFSETQ.

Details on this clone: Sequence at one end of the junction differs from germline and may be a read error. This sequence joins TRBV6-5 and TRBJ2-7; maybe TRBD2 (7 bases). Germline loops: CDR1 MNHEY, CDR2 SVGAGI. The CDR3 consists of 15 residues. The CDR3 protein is CAGRPSGGPSYEQYF. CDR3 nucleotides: TGTGCCGGCAGGCCGTCGGGGGGCCCCTCCTACGAGCAGTACTTC.

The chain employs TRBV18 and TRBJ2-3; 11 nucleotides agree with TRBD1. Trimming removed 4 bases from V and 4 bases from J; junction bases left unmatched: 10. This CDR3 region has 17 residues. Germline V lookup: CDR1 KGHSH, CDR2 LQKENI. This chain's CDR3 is CASSLLGTGGIADTQYF. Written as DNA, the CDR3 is TGTGCCAGCTCACTACTCGGGACAGGGGGGATCGCAGATACGCAGTATTTT.

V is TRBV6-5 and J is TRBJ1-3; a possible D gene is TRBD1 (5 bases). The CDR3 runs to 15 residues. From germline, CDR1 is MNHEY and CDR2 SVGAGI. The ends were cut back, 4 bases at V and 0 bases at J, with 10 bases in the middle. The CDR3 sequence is CASSFGTSSGNTIYF. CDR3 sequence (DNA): TGTGCCAGCAGTTTCGGGACCTCCTCTGGAAACACCATATATTTT.

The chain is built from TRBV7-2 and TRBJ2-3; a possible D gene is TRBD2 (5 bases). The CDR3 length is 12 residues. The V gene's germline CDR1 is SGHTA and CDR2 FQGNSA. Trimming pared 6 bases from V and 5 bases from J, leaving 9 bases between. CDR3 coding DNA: TGTGCCAGCAGGGCCGGGGTAGATACGCAGTATTTT. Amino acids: CASRAGVDTQYF.

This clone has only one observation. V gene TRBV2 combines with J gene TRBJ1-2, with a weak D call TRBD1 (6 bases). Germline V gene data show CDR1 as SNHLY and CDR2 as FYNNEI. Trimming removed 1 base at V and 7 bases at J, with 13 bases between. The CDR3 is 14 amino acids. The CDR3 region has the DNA TGTGCCAGCAGTGAAGAACAGGGTCTAGGTGGCTACACCTTC. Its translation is CASSEEQGLGGYTF.

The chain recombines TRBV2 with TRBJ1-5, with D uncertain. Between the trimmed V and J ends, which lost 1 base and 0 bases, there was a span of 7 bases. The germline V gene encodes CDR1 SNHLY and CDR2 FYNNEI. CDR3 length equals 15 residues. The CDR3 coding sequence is TGTGCCAGCAGTGAAGAGTCAGTTAGCAATCAGCCCCAGCATTTT. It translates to CASSEESVSNQPQHF.

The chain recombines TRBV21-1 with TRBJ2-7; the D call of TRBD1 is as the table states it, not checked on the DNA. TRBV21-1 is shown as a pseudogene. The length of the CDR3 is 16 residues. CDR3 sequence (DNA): TGTGCCGTCAGGGGAAGGGCGAGAGGGAGATCCTACGAGCAGTACTTC. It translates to CAVRGRARGRSYEQYF.

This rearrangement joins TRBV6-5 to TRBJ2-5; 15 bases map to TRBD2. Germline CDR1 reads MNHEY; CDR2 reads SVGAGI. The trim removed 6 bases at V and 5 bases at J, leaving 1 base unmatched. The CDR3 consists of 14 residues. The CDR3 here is CASRGLAGGETQYF. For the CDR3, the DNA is TGTGCCAGCAGGGGACTAGCGGGGGGCGAGACCCAGTACTTC.

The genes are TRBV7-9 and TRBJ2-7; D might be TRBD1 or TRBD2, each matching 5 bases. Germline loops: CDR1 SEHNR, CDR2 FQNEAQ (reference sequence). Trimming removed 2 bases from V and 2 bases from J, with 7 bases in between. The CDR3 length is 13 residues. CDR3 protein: CASSLTGPYEQYF. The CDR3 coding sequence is TGTGCCAGCAGCTTAACGGGACCCTACGAGCAGTACTTC.

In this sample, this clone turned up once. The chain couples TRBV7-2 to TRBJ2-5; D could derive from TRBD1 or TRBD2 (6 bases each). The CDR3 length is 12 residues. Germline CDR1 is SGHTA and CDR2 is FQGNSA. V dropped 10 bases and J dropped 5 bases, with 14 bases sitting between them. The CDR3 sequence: CATNGGAETQYF. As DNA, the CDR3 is TGTGCCACCAACGGGGGCGCGGAGACCCAGTACTTC.

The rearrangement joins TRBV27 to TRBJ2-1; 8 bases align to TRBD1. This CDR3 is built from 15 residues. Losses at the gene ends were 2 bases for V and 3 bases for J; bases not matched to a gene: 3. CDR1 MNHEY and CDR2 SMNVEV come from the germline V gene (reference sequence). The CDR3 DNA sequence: TGTGCCAGCAGTTTAAGGACAGGGTACTACAATGAGCAGTTCTTC. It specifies CASSLRTGYYNEQFF.

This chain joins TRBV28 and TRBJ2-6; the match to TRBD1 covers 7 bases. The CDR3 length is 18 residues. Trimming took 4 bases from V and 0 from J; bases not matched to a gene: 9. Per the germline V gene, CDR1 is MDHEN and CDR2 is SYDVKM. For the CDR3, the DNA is TGTGCCAGCAGTTACGGGACAGCCTCCTTCTCTGGGGCCAACGTCCTGACTTTC. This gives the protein CASSYGTASFSGANVLTF.

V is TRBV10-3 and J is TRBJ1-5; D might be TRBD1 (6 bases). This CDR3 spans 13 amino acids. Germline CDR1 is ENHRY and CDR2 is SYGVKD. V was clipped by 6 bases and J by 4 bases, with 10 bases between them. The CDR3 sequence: CAIRTGLNQPQHF. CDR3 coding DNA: TGTGCCATCAGAACAGGGCTAAATCAGCCCCAGCATTTT.

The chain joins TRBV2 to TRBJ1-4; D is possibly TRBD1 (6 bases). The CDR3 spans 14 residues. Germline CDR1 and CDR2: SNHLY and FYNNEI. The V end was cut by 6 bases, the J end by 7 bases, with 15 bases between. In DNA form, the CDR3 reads TGTGCCAGCAGGGACAGCCCTTCTGCTGAAAAACTGTTTTTT. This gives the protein CASRDSPSAEKLFF.

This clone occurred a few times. The CDR3 sequence is CASSRGQDEKLFF. CDR3 sequence (DNA): TGTGCCAGCAGTAGGGGACAGGATGAAAAACTGTTTTTT. The chain employs TRBV28 and TRBJ1-4; 8 bases are shared with TRBD1. Trimming cost V 5 bases and J 6 bases; bases outside gene matches: 2. The V gene's germline CDR1 is MDHEN and CDR2 SYDVKM. The CDR3 runs to 13 residues.

The CDR3, as DNA: TGTGCCAGCAGCTTAGGTAGGAACAGGGATTCACCCCTCCACTTT. Its translation: CASSLGRNRDSPLHF. V gene TRBV5-5 combines with J gene TRBJ1-6; possibly TRBD1 for D (6 bases). V lost 2 bases, J lost 8 bases, and 14 bases lay in between. This CDR3 comprises 15 residues. Germline CDR1 is SGHKS and CDR2 is YYEKEE (reference sequence).

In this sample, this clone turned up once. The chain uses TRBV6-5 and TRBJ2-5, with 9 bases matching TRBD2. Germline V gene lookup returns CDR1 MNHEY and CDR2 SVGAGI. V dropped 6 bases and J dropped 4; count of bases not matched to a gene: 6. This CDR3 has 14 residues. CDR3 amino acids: CASSGGGAGETQYF. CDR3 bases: TGTGCCAGCAGCGGCGGGGGGGCCGGAGAGACCCAGTACTTC.

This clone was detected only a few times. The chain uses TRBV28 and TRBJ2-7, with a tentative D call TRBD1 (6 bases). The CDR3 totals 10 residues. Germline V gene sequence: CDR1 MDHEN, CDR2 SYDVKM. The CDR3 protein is CAFTGYEQYF. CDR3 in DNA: TGTGCTTTCACAGGGTACGAGCAGTACTTC.

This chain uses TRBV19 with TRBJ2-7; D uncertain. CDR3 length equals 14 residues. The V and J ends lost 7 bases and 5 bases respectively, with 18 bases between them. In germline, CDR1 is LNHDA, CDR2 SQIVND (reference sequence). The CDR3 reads CASKRTVRRDEQYF. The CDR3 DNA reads TGTGCCAGTAAGAGGACGGTTCGGCGTGACGAGCAGTACTTC.

The CDR3 nucleotides read TGTGCCAGCAGCCGCCAGCGGAGCTCCTACAATGAGCAGTTCTTC. Translated, it gives CASSRQRSSYNEQFF. V gene TRBV5-5 combines with J gene TRBJ2-1; weak D call: TRBD2 (5 bases). This CDR3 spans 15 amino acids. Trimming left V 4 bases short and J 0 bases short, with 11 bases between. CDR1 SGHKS and CDR2 YYEKEE come from the germline V gene (reference sequence).